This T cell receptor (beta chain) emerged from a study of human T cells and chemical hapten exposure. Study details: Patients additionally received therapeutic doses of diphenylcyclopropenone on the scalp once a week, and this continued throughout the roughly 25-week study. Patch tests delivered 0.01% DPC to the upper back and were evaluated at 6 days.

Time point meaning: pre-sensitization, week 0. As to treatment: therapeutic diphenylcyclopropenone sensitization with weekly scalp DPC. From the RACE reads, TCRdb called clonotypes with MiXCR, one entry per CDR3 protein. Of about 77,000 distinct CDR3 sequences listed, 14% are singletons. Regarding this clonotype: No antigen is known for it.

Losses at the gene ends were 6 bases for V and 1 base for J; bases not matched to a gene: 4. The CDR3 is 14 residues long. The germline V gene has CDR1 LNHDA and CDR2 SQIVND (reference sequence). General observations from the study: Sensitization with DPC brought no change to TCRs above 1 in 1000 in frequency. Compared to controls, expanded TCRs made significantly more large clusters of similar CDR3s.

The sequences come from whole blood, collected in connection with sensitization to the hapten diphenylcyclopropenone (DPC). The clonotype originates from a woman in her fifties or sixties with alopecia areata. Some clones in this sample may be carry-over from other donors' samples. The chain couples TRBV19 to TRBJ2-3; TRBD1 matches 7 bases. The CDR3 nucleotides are TGTGCCAGTAGGACAGGGTTAGGCACAGATACGCAGTATTTT. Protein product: CASRTGLGTDTQYF. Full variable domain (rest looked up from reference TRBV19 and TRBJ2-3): DGGITQSPKYLFRKEGQNVTLSCEQNLNHDAMYWYRQDPGQGLRLIYYSQIVNDFQKGDIAEGYSVSREKKESFPLTVTSAQKNPTAFYLCASRTGLGTDTQYFGPGTRLTVL.